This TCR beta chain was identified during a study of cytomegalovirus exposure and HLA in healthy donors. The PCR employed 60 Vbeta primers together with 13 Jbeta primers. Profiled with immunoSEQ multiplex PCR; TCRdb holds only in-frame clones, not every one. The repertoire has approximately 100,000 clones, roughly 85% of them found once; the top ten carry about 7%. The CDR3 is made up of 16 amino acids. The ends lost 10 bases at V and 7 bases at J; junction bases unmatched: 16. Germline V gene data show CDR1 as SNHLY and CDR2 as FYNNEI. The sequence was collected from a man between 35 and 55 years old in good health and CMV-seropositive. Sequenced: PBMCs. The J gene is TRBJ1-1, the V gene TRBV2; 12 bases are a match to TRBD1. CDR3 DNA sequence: TGTGCCAACGTCCCCCCGGGACAGGGGGCGGCTCTTGAAGCTTTCTTT. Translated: CANVPPGQGAALEAFF. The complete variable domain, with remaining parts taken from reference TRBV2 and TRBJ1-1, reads EPEVTQTPSHQVTQMGQEVILRCVPISNHLYFYWYRQILGQKVEFLVSFYNNEISEKSEIFDDQFSVERPDGSNFTLKIRSTKLEDSAMYFCANVPPGQGAALEAFFGQGTRLTVV.